Listed here are 9 T cell receptor beta chains from one sample, sequenced in a study of blood T cells in healthy people across ages (dated by TCRdb to between 2014 and 2017). Library creation used 5' RACE. Sequencing used an Illumina HiSeq 2500. The second PCR ran for about 6 to 11 cycles and used a J-beta primer mix along with a sample-barcoded 5' primer. TCRdb applied fastp at Q25 and MiXCR to the public reads, then kept only in-frame beta chains. Records with the same CDR3 protein are collapsed into one entry carrying the most frequent genes and DNA. The sample table contains about 1.5 million distinct CDR3 sequences; only one count was recorded for approximately 39% of them. 4% of the sample is held by the ten biggest clonotypes. Source material: blood. The receptors originated from a woman between 18 and 29 years old in good health.

The sample holds many counts of this clonotype. The rearrangement links TRBV10-3 to TRBJ1-1; no firm D call. In germline, CDR1 is ENHRY, CDR2 SYGVKD. CDR3 length: 11 amino acids. V was cut by 6 bases and J by 1 base, with 3 bases left in between. In DNA form, the CDR3 reads TGTGCCATCAGGGAGAACACTGAAGCTTTCTTT. Its translation: CAIRENTEAFF.

The chain recombines TRBV12-5 with TRBJ1-3; D not certain. The length of the CDR3 is 14 residues. V was clipped by 3 bases and J by 0 bases, with 6 bases between them. Germline CDR1 is LGHNT and CDR2 is FRNRAP. The CDR3 DNA reads as TGTGCTAGTGGTTTCTTCAGCTCTGGAAACACCATATATTTT. Its protein product is CASGFFSSGNTIYF.

The gene calls are TRBV27 and TRBJ1-1; D is uncertain. Trimming removed 6 bases from V and 1 base from J, with 15 bases in between. This CDR3 region has 15 residues. CDR1 MNHEY and CDR2 SMNVEV come from the germline V gene (reference sequence). The CDR3, as DNA: TGTGCCAGCAGGCCCCGGGGAGCGACGAACACTGAAGCTTTCTTT. Amino acids: CASRPRGATNTEAFF.

The V and J genes are TRBV12-3 or TRBV12-4 and TRBJ2-5; possible D gene TRBD1, 6 bases. The assigned J gene may be wrong: the sequence end matches TRBJ2-7 better. This CDR3 comprises 15 residues. CDR3 loop: CASSSWGPRQNEQYF. The DNA for the CDR3 is TGTGCCAGCAGCTCCTGGGGGCCCCGCCAGAACGAGCAGTACTTC.

The chain employs TRBV25-1 and TRBJ2-5; D is possibly TRBD1 (6 bases). V lost 5 bases to trimming and J lost 3 bases, with 13 bases between them. This CDR3 is built from 14 residues. Germline V gene sequence: CDR1 MGHDK, CDR2 SYGVNS. This chain's CDR3 is CASSPPGQEETQYF. CDR3 coding DNA: TGTGCCAGCAGTCCGCCGGGACAAGAAGAGACCCAGTACTTC.

At least ten counts were recorded for this clonotype. V is TRBV27 and J is TRBJ2-7; D call uncertain. Germline V lookup: CDR1 MNHEY, CDR2 SMNVEV (reference sequence). Trimming removed 6 bases from V and 2 bases from J, with 11 bases in between. CDR3 size: 13 residues. The CDR3 nucleotides read TGTGCCAGCAGCCTTTTGGCGGCCTACGAGCAGTACTTC. Amino acids: CASSLLAAYEQYF.

The chain recombines TRBV20-1 with TRBJ2-5, with TRBD2 as a possible D gene (6 bases). The DNA end is more similar to TRBJ2-7, so the J call may be wrong. CDR1 DFQATT and CDR2 SNEGSKA come from the germline V gene (reference sequence). The CDR3 has 13 residues. The CDR3 region has the DNA TGCAGTGCTAGCCGGCGGGGAGATTACGAGCAGTACTTC. Protein sequence: CSASRRGDYEQYF.

This chain uses TRBV15 with TRBJ2-3; 10 bases match TRBD2. CDR1 is LNHNV and CDR2 is YYDKDF in the germline V gene (reference sequence). The V and J ends lost 0 bases and 6 bases, in that order; junction bases with no gene match: 12. This CDR3 has 18 amino acids. CDR3 region: CATSRDVRLAGAADTQYF. CDR3 nucleotide sequence: TGTGCCACCAGCAGAGATGTTCGGCTAGCGGGAGCAGCGGATACGCAGTATTTT. The full variable domain, in which reference TRBV15 and TRBJ2-3 provide the parts outside the CDR3, is DAMVIQNPRYQVTQFGKPVTLSCSQTLNHNVMYWYQQKSSQAPKLLFHYYDKDFNNEADTPDNFQSRRPNTSFCFLDIRSPGLGDTAMYLCATSRDVRLAGAADTQYFGPGTRLTVL.

This clonotype was picked up a small number of times. The rearrangement uses TRBV30 and TRBJ1-2; D is unclear. CDR3 size: 13 residues. V gave up 7 bases and J gave up 4 bases, with 16 bases separating them. Germline V gene sequence: CDR1 GTSNPN, CDR2 SVGIG (reference sequence). The CDR3 coding sequence is TGTGCCTTAAACTCGGGAGGCGGCTATGGCTACACCTTC. Its protein product is CALNSGGGYGYTF.